The present TCR beta chain was sequenced within a study of cytomegalovirus exposure and HLA in healthy donors. Study background: An earlier analysis identified 117 million unique TCR beta sequences in 150 million to 200 million T cells. Among the roughly 400 genotyped donors, 70% to 85% were placed in the Caucasian-associated ancestry cluster. Study findings and constraints: A later analysis by the authors found several of the most significant clusters apparently linked to common viral pathogens.

Remarks on this clone: Its cognate antigen is unknown.

The CDR3 length is 14 residues. The V and J ends lost 5 bases and 6 bases, in that order; junction bases with no gene match: 7. Germline V gives CDR1 SGHTA, CDR2 FQGNSA. Primers included in the PCR were 60 Vbeta and 13 Jbeta primers. This table comes from immunoSEQ multiplex PCR, and its TCRdb copy is limited to in-frame clones, with some not included. The table records 130,000 or so clones, 65% to 80% of them present only once. The specimen was PBMCs. V gene TRBV7-2 combines with J gene TRBJ1-2, with 9 nucleotides matching TRBD1. The receptor comes from a woman aged 40 to 55 in good health and CMV-seropositive. CDR3 nucleotides: TGTGCCAGCAGCCCAGACAGGACAGGGGATGGCTACACCTTC. It specifies CASSPDRTGDGYTF.